Below, 17 T cell receptor beta chains from the same sample are listed, as sequenced in a study of a mutant IDH1 vaccine in newly diagnosed glioma. This sample's time point: week 5, during vaccination. Every vaccination contained 300 ug of the mutant IDH1 20-mer peptide and was paired with topical imiquimod. These TCRs are of unknown antigen specificity. The data were produced by immunoSEQ multiplex PCR, yet TCRdb's version contains in-frame clones alone and is incomplete. The table lists fewer than 30,000 clones, about three quarters of them singletons. The source was PBMCs, collected from a glioma patient whose treatment included an IDH1 peptide vaccine. These receptors all come from a man between 35 and 55 years old with glioma.

V is TRBV4-1 and J is TRBJ1-1, with D perhaps matching TRBD1 (6 bases). CDR1 and CDR2 (germline): MGHRA, YSYEKL. The CDR3 has 19 residues. Trimming pared 1 base from V and 3 bases from J, leaving 24 bases between. The CDR3 coding sequence is TGCGCCAGCAGCCAAGCCTCCGGTGGGACATTAGGGGGGTACACTGAAGCTTTCTTT. Residues: CASSQASGGTLGGYTEAFF.

This sequence joins TRBV15 and TRBJ1-5, with D possibly matching TRBD1 (5 bases). The CDR3 runs 13 residues. V was trimmed by 8 bases and J by 4 bases, leaving 12 bases between them. Germline V gene data show CDR1 as LNHNV and CDR2 as YYDKDF (reference sequence). The CDR3 DNA follows: TGTGCCACCTCGGAATGGGGGAATCAGCCCCAGCATTTT. The encoded protein is CATSEWGNQPQHF.

This chain connects TRBV29-1 to TRBJ2-1; 8 positions agree with TRBD1. CDR1 and CDR2 from the germline V gene are SQVTM and ANQGSEA. CDR3 length: 11 amino acids. The V and J ends lost 8 bases and 6 bases, in that order; junction bases with no gene match: 3. The CDR3 loop reads CSFGQGNEQFF. DNA of the CDR3: TGCAGCTTCGGACAGGGCAATGAGCAGTTCTTC.

The chain links TRBV5-6 to TRBJ2-3; D possibly uses TRBD1 or TRBD2 (5 bases each). Germline V gives CDR1 SGHDT, CDR2 YYEEEE. Trimming cost V 0 bases and J 4 bases, with 12 bases left between them. This CDR3 contains 15 residues. The CDR3 spells CASSLDPLGPDTQYF. The CDR3 DNA sequence: TGTGCCAGCAGCTTGGACCCCCTGGGACCAGATACGCAGTATTTT.

The V call is TRBV19, the J call TRBJ2-2; maybe TRBD2 (5 bases). This CDR3 is 12 amino acids long. V shed 5 bases and J shed 6 bases, with 7 bases lying between them. Germline-derived CDR1 and CDR2 are LNHDA and SQIVND (reference sequence). CDR3 in DNA: TGTGCCAGTAGTCCGAGGGCCGGGGAGCTGTTTTTT. This translates into CASSPRAGELFF.

The V gene is TRBV6-1, the J gene TRBJ2-1; D perhaps matches TRBD1 (5 bases). CDR1 MNHNS and CDR2 SASEGT come from the germline V gene. Trimming removed 3 bases from V and 7 bases from J, with 13 bases in between. CDR3 length equals 14 residues. The CDR3 reads CASSEGRPYNEQFF. CDR3 sequence (DNA): TGTGCCAGCAGTGAGGGGCGACCGTATAATGAGCAGTTCTTC.

The chain employs TRBV7-8 and TRBJ2-5; possible D gene TRBD1, 7 bases. The CDR3 consists of 13 residues. Trimming took 5 bases from V and 4 from J, leaving 11 bases between them. The germline V gene encodes CDR1 SGHVS and CDR2 FQNEAQ. The CDR3 DNA reads TGTGCCAGCAGCACAGGGGAGGCAGAGACCCAGTACTTC. Amino acid sequence: CASSTGEAETQYF.

The chain links TRBV5-1 to TRBJ2-3; D possibly corresponds to TRBD2 (5 bases). The V gene lost 0 bases and the J gene lost 4 bases, with 21 bases spanning the gap. The CDR3 extends over 18 amino acids. Germline CDR1 reads SGHRS; CDR2 reads YFSETQ. This chain's CDR3 is CASSLDIMEESGPDTQYF. For the CDR3, the DNA is TGCGCCAGCAGCTTGGACATCATGGAGGAATCCGGTCCAGATACGCAGTATTTT.

J is TRBJ1-2 and V is TRBV6-1; 7 bases are a match to TRBD1. This CDR3 region has 14 residues. The V gene end was trimmed by 3 bases and the J gene end by 9 bases; junction bases not matched to a gene: 10. The germline CDR1 and CDR2 sequences are MNHNS and SASEGT. The CDR3 DNA follows: TGTGCCAGCAGTGAGGAAGTCTCAGGGGGGAGCTACACCTTC. It encodes CASSEEVSGGSYTF.

This chain uses TRBV7-6 with TRBJ1-1; D might be TRBD1 (5 bases). The V end lost 5 bases, the J end lost 8 bases, and 15 bases lay between the germline ends. The CDR3 is 13 residues long. The V gene's germline CDR1 is SGHVS and CDR2 FNYEAQ. The chain's CDR3 is CASSPGFGGEAFF. For the CDR3, the DNA is TGTGCCAGCAGCCCCGGCTTTGGGGGAGAAGCTTTCTTT.

The gene calls are TRBV12-5 and TRBJ1-3, with unresolved D. This CDR3 has 16 residues. Germline loops: CDR1 LGHNT, CDR2 FRNRAP. V was trimmed by 7 bases and J by 4 bases, leaving 20 bases between them. The CDR3 DNA sequence: TGTGCTAGTGCCTATGGCGGGATTGGATCGGGAAACACCATATATTTT. Protein sequence: CASAYGGIGSGNTIYF. Full variable domain (outside the CDR3, taken from reference TRBV12-5 and TRBJ1-3): DARVTQTPRHKVTEMGQEVTMRCQPILGHNTVFWYRQTMMQGLELLAYFRNRAPLDDSGMPKDRFSAEMPDATLATLKIQPSEPRDSAVYFCASAYGGIGSGNTIYFGEGSWLTVV.

The CDR3 sequence is CASSPAGQPSNYGYTF. CDR3 DNA sequence: TGTGCCAGCAGTCCCGCGGGACAGCCTTCTAACTATGGCTACACCTTC. This chain joins TRBV6-6 and TRBJ1-2; 7 nucleotides line up with TRBD1. Looked up from germline, CDR1 is MNHNY and CDR2 is SVGAGI (reference sequence). V trimming: 5 bases; J trimming: 0 bases; junction bases outside the gene matches: 9. There are 16 residues in the CDR3.

This clone was detected only a few times. This chain uses TRBV18 with TRBJ2-7; TRBD2 is a possible D gene (6 bases). Per germline, CDR1 KGHSH and CDR2 LQKENI. The V and J ends lost 3 bases and 2 bases respectively, with 14 bases between them. The CDR3 length is 15 residues. The CDR3 bases are TGTGCCAGCTCACCGGGACTTTTAGGGCCCTACGAGCAGTACTTC. Translating it yields CASSPGLLGPYEQYF.

J is TRBJ2-7 and V is TRBV27; TRBD1 agrees at 9 bases. The CDR3 runs to 15 residues. Trimming at V came to 0 bases and at J to 5 bases, leaving 5 bases not matched to a gene. The germline V gene has CDR1 MNHEY and CDR2 SMNVEV (reference sequence). The CDR3 DNA sequence: TGTGCCAGCAGTTTATCCCGGGGACAGGGAAACGAGCAGTACTTC. Translation gives CASSLSRGQGNEQYF.

This clone was observed a single time. This sequence joins TRBV18 and TRBJ2-5; D is undetermined. Germline V gene data show CDR1 as KGHSH and CDR2 as LQKENI. V dropped 6 bases and J dropped 4 bases, with 9 bases sitting between them. The CDR3 is 12 residues long. The CDR3, as DNA: TGTGCCAGCTCTGACCTTGGAGAGACCCAGTACTTC. Amino acids: CASSDLGETQYF.

This clone was seen once. V usage is TRBV23-1 and J usage is TRBJ2-3; 14 bases map to TRBD2. TRBV23-1 is treated as an ORF (open reading frame) with a function not yet certain. This CDR3 is 20 amino acids long. V trimming: 1 base; J trimming: 4 bases; junction bases outside the gene matches: 13. This CDR3 reads CASSQYAGTSGSPSADTQYF. The DNA of the CDR3 is TGCGCCAGCAGTCAATACGCCGGGACTAGCGGGAGCCCTAGCGCAGATACGCAGTATTTT.

This clone came up once. The chain employs TRBV6-6 and TRBJ1-1; D is unclear. Per the germline V gene, CDR1 is MNHNY and CDR2 is SVGAGI (reference sequence). The CDR3 totals 14 residues. Trimming stripped 0 bases from V and 1 base from J, with 6 bases between. CDR3 nucleotides: TGTGCCAGCAGTTACTCGGGCAAGAACACTGAAGCTTTCTTT. Translated, it gives CASSYSGKNTEAFF.